This TCR beta chain is from a study of T cell repertoires in cytomegalovirus infection. Overall study context: Evidence of both CMV infection and a matching HLA type came from public TCR beta signatures. Regarding the study as a whole: Summed frequency of shared TCR beta families picked out CMV carriers who also had the relevant HLA.

TCRdb passed the reads through MiXCR, listing each CDR3 protein once. Here the sample spans some 350,000 distinct CDR3 sequences, 25% to 30% being singletons. This clonotype was picked up many times. The antigen remains undetermined. The sample was cultured PBMCs, taken from culture after CMV antigen stimulation. The sequence came from a human donor in good health (CMV status not recorded). Some clones in this sample may be carry-over from other donors' samples.

As DNA, the CDR3 is TGTGCCAGCAGCCAAGAGAGGACAGGAAGGCGTAATGAAAAACTGTTTTTT. This codes for CASSQERTGRRNEKLFF. This sequence joins TRBV3-1 and TRBJ1-4, with 7 bases identical to TRBD1. The germline gives CDR1 LGHDT, CDR2 YNNKEL (reference sequence). With 0 bases clipped from V and 4 bases from J, the junction kept 8 bases outside the gene matches. CDR3 length equals 17 residues. Full variable domain (missing parts from reference TRBV3-1 and TRBJ1-4): DTAVSQTPKYLVTQMGNDKSIKCEQNLGHDTMYWYKQDSKKFLKIMFSYNNKELIINETVPNRFSPKSPDKAHLNLHINSLELGDSAVYFCASSQERTGRRNEKLFFGSGTQLSVL.